This T cell receptor beta chain stems from a study of OX40 agonist ivuxolimab in advanced cancers. Background on the study: The patients received agonistic anti-OX40 (CD134) antibody ivuxolimab. Anti-PD-1, anti-PD-L1 or anti-CTLA-4 therapy given earlier was allowed, and 40% had some. Three dose-escalation patients had partial responses: one with hepatocellular carcinoma and two with cutaneous melanoma.

The table came from immunoSEQ multiplex PCR; TCRdb's copy has only in-frame clones and leaves some out. This sample has approximately 51,000 clones, with about 78% found just once. On this clone itself: The antigen remains unidentified.

Trimming stripped 1 base from V and 0 bases from J, with 13 bases between. This CDR3 has 17 residues. Looked up from germline, CDR1 is MDHEN and CDR2 is SYDVKM. Study-level findings and limits: People who partly responded at 0.1-3.0 mg/kg had some of the least clonal expansion seen.

The chain uses TRBV28 and TRBJ1-3; no firm D call. This receptor was taken from an adult with an advanced solid tumor such as melanoma, head and neck, liver or kidney cancer. This sample comprised CD4+ or CD8+ T cells sorted from blood, obtained in a trial of the OX40 agonist ivuxolimab. Written as DNA, the CDR3 is TGTGCCAGCAGTTTATTGCACAGCACCTTCTCTGGAAACACCATATATTTT. This encodes CASSLLHSTFSGNTIYF.